A single sample is the source of the 4 T cell receptor beta chains below, sequenced in a study of T-cell memory formation after mild COVID-19. TCRdb reanalysed the 5' RACE reads using MiXCR and keeps one entry per CDR3 protein. This table has under 550,000 distinct CDR3 sequences, about 18% appearing once. The sequencing input was PBMCs or a T cell subset sorted from them (not recorded which). The receptor source for this set is an adult woman who had mild COVID-19 (a few samples of this study predate the infection). Cell type and time point are not known.

CDR3 bases: TGTGCCTCGGGGTTGCACGGGGAAAAACTGTTTTTT. Translated: CASGLHGEKLFF. The chain couples TRBV6-1 to TRBJ1-4; D is ambiguous. Germline CDR1 and CDR2: MNHNS and SASEGT. V shed 11 bases and J shed 8 bases, with 15 bases lying between them. CDR3 length equals 12 residues.

This clonotype was observed at least ten times. The J gene is TRBJ2-5, the V gene TRBV18, with no clear D. There are 13 residues in the CDR3. CDR1 is KGHSH, CDR2 LQKENI, per germline. V lost 3 bases and J 1 base, leaving 6 bases between the germline ends. The CDR3 bases are TGTGCCAGCTCACCGTCCAGCCAAGAGACCCAGTACTTC. Translation gives CASSPSSQETQYF.

The chain couples TRBV2 to TRBJ2-1; the D gene is possibly TRBD1 (6 bases). Per germline, CDR1 SNHLY and CDR2 FYNNEI. This CDR3 is 16 amino acids long. V was pared by 2 bases and J by 0 bases, with 11 bases between. For the CDR3, the DNA is TGTGCCAGCAGTGAACCAGGGGCGAGCTCCTACAATGAGCAGTTCTTC. Encoded protein: CASSEPGASSYNEQFF. The full variable domain, completed using reference TRBV2 and TRBJ2-1, is EPEVTQTPSHQVTQMGQEVILRCVPISNHLYFYWYRQILGQKVEFLVSFYNNEISEKSEIFDDQFSVERPDGSNFTLKIRSTKLEDSAMYFCASSEPGASSYNEQFFGPGTRLTVL.

The chain couples TRBV11-2 to TRBJ2-7; tentative D call: TRBD1 (5 bases). V was shortened by 4 bases and J by 2 bases, with 12 bases between the two germline ends. The germline V gene encodes CDR1 SGHAT and CDR2 FQNNGV. This CDR3 is 14 amino acids long. CDR3 DNA: TGTGCCAGCAGCTACACAGGCAATCCCTACGAGCAGTACTTC. Protein sequence: CASSYTGNPYEQYF.